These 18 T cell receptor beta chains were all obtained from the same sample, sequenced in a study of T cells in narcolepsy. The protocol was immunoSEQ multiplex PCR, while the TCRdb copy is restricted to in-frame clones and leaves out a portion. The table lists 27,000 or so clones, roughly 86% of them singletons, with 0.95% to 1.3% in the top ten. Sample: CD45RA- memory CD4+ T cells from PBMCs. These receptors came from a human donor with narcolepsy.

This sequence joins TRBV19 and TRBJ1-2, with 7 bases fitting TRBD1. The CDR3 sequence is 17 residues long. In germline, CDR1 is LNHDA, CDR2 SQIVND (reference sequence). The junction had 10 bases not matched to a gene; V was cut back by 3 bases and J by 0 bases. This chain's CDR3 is CASSIFSTGRTNYGYTF. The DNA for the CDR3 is TGTGCCAGTAGTATTTTTTCGACAGGGCGGACTAACTATGGCTACACCTTC.

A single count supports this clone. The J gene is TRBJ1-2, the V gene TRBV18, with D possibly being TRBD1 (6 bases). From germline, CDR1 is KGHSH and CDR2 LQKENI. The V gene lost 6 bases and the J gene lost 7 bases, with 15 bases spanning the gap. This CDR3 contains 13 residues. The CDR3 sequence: CASSLGAFSGYTF. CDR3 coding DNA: TGTGCCAGCTCCCTGGGGGCGTTTAGTGGCTACACCTTC.

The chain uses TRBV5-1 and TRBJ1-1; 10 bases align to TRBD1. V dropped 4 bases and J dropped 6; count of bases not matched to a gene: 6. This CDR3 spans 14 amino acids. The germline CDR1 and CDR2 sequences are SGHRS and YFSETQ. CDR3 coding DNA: TGCGCCAGCAGCCTCGGGACAGGGGTCCCTGAAGCTTTCTTT. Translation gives CASSLGTGVPEAFF.

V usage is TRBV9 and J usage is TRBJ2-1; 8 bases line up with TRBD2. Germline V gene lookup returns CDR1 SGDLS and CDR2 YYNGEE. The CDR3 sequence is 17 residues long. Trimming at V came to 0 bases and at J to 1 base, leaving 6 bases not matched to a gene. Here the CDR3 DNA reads TGTGCCAGCAGCGTAGGTGGCGGGGGGCAGTCCTACAATGAGCAGTTCTTC. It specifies CASSVGGGGQSYNEQFF.

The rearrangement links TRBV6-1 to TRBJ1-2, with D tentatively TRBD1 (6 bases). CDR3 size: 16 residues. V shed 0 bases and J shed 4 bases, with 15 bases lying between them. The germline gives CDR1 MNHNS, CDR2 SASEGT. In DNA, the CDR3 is TGTGCCAGCAGTGAAGCAACAGGGTGGGGACTCTATGGCTACACCTTC. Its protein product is CASSEATGWGLYGYTF.

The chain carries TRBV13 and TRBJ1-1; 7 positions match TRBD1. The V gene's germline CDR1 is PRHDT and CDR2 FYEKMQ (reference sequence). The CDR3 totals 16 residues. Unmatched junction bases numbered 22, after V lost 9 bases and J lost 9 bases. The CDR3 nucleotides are TGTGCCAGTACCGGGACAGCAAGGCCCGGGGTACCAAAAGCTTTCTTT. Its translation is CASTGTARPGVPKAFF.

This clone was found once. CDR3 sequence (DNA): TGTGCCAGCAGCTTAAATCGCGGGAACACTGAAGCTTTCTTT. Its protein is CASSLNRGNTEAFF. The V gene is TRBV7-2, the J gene TRBJ1-1; D not resolved. V dropped 2 bases and J dropped 1 base, with 8 bases sitting between them. CDR1 is SGHTA and CDR2 is FQGNSA in the germline V gene. This CDR3 contains 14 residues.

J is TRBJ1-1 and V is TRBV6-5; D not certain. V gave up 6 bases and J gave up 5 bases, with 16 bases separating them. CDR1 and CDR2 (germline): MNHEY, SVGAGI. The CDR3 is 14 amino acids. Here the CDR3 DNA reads TGTGCCAGCAGCGGTACATCTGGGAGGACTGAAGCTTTCTTT. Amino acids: CASSGTSGRTEAFF.

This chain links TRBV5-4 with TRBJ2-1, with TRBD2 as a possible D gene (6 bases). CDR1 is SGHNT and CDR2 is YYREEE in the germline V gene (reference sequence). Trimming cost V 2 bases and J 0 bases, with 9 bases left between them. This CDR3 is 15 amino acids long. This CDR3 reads CASSFSGSSYNEQFF. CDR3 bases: TGTGCCAGCAGCTTTAGCGGAAGCTCCTACAATGAGCAGTTCTTC.

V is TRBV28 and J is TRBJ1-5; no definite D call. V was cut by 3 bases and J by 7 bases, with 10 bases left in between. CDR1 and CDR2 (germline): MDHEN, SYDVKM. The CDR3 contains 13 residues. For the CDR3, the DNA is TGTGCCAGCAGTTTTGGAGTACGCCAGCCCCAGCATTTT. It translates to CASSFGVRQPQHF.

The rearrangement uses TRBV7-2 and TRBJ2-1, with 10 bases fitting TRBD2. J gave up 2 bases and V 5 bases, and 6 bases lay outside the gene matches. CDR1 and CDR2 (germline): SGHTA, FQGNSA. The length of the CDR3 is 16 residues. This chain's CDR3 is CASSVISGGAYNEQFF. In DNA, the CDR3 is TGTGCCAGCAGCGTCATAAGCGGGGGGGCCTACAATGAGCAGTTCTTC.

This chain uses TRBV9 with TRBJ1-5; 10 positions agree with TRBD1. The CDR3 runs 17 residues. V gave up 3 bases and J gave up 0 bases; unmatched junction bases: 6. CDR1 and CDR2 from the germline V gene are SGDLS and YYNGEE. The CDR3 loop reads CASSDGQGVLSNQPQHF. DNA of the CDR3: TGTGCCAGCAGCGACGGACAGGGGGTTCTTAGCAATCAGCCCCAGCATTTT.

The CDR3 DNA follows: TGTGCCAGCAGTTTATGGTCGACAGGGGGCATTGACTACTCTGGGGCCAACGTCCTGACTTTC. Translating gives CASSLWSTGGIDYSGANVLTF. The chain links TRBV28 to TRBJ2-6, with 10 bases matching TRBD1. The ends lost 0 bases at V and 0 bases at J; junction bases unmatched: 11. Germline CDR1 reads MDHEN; CDR2 reads SYDVKM. This CDR3 has 21 amino acids. The complete variable domain, with remaining parts taken from reference TRBV28 and TRBJ2-6, reads DVKVTQSSRYLVKRTGEKVFLECVQDMDHENMFWYRQDPGLGLRLIYFSYDVKMKEKGDIPEGYSVSREKKERFSLILESASTNQTSMYLCASSLWSTGGIDYSGANVLTFGAGSRLTVL.

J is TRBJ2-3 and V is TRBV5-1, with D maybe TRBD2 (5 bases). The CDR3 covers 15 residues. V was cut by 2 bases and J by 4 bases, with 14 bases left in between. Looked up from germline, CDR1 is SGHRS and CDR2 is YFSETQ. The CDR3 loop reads CASSFTASLSDTQYF. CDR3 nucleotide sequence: TGCGCCAGCAGCTTTACGGCTAGCTTGTCAGATACGCAGTATTTT.

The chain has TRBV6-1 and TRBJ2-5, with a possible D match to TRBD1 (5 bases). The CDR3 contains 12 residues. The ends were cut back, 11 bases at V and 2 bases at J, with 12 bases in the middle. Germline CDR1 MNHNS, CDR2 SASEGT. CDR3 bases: TGTGCCGGGGCACTGGGGCAAGAGACCCAGTACTTC. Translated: CAGALGQETQYF.

CDR3 residues: CASSGQGANTGELFF. The DNA for the CDR3 is TGTGCCAGCAGTGGACAGGGGGCGAACACCGGGGAGCTGTTTTTT. The chain has TRBV11-3 and TRBJ2-2, with 10 bases matching TRBD1. CDR3 size: 15 residues. V lost 6 bases to trimming and J lost 0 bases; unmatched junction nucleotides: 1. CDR1 is SGHNT and CDR2 is YENEEA in the germline V gene. Full variable domain (outside the CDR3, taken from reference TRBV11-3 and TRBJ2-2): EAGVVQSPRYKIIEKKQPVAFWCNPISGHNTLYWYLQNLGQGPELLIRYENEEAVDDSQLPKDRFSAERLKGVDSTLKIQPAELGDSAVYLCASSGQGANTGELFFGEGSRLTVL.

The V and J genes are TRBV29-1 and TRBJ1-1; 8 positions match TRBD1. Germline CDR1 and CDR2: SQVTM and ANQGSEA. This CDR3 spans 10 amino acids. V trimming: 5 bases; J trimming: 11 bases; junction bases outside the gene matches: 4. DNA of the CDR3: TGCAGCGTTTACAGGGGGATGGCTTTCTTT. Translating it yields CSVYRGMAFF.

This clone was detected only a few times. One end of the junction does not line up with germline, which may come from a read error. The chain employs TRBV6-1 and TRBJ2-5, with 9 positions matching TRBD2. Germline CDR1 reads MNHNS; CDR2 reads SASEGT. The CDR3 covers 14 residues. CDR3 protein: CAISDLAGEETQYF. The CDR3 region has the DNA TGTGCCATCAGTGATTTAGCGGGGGAAGAGACCCAGTACTTC.